Presented here are 20 T cell receptor beta chains from one specimen sequenced in a study of cytomegalovirus exposure and HLA in healthy donors. PCR used 60 Vbeta primers and 13 Jbeta primers. Sequencing used immunoSEQ multiplex PCR; TCRdb keeps in-frame clones, though not all of them. This sample has around 140,000 clones, with around 9.7% found just once. The sample was PBMCs. These receptor sequences come from a man aged 45 to 65 in good health and CMV-seronegative.

This clone came up a few times. The genes are TRBV2 and TRBJ2-5; 7 bases fit TRBD2. Germline V gene sequence: CDR1 SNHLY, CDR2 FYNNEI. J lost 5 bases, V lost 6 bases, and 6 bases had no gene match. The CDR3 covers 13 residues. CDR3 region: CASSRAGMETQYF. In nucleotides, the CDR3 is TGTGCCAGCAGCAGAGCGGGAATGGAGACCCAGTACTTC.

The gene calls are TRBV5-4 and TRBJ1-2, with 9 bases identical to TRBD1. V shed 3 bases and J 4 bases; nucleotides not matched to a gene: 7. Germline-derived CDR1 and CDR2 are SGHNT and YYREEE (reference sequence). The CDR3 has 15 amino acids. CDR3 region: CASSSRDRAIYGYTF. The CDR3 DNA reads TGTGCCAGCAGCTCACGGGACAGGGCTATCTATGGCTACACCTTC.

The chain links TRBV11-3 to TRBJ1-3, with a tentative D call TRBD1 (6 bases). The CDR3 loop spans 16 amino acids. Germline assignment: CDR1 SGHNT and CDR2 YENEEA. Deletions cut 1 base from V and 2 bases from J, with 12 bases between. The CDR3: CASSLGTGRTGNTIYF. CDR3 coding DNA: TGTGCCAGCAGCTTAGGAACAGGGCGGACTGGAAACACCATATATTTT.

The rearrangement joins TRBV25-1 to TRBJ2-7; the match to TRBD1 covers 8 bases. CDR1 MGHDK and CDR2 SYGVNS come from the germline V gene. With V trimmed by 1 base and J by 3 bases, 2 bases remained unmatched. The CDR3 contains 14 residues. For the CDR3, the DNA is TGTGCCAGCAGTGAATGGGGGACAGGCTACGAGCAGTACTTC. Its translation: CASSEWGTGYEQYF.

The chain has TRBV18 and TRBJ2-7; 9 bases are a match to TRBD2. Trimming at V came to 2 bases and at J to 4 bases, leaving 6 bases not matched to a gene. This CDR3 has 15 residues. Germline V CDR1 and CDR2: KGHSH, LQKENI. CDR3 in amino acids: CASSPSPSGKYEQYF. The DNA for the CDR3 is TGTGCCAGCTCACCATCCCCTAGCGGGAAGTACGAGCAGTACTTC.

The CDR3 coding sequence is TGTGCCTGGGACCAGTCCCATTACAGGGAAAATTTTTATGGCTACACCTTC. Translated: CAWDQSHYRENFYGYTF. The chain combines TRBV30 with TRBJ1-2; TRBD1 might be the D (6 bases). Trimming stripped 5 bases from V and 5 bases from J, with 27 bases between. The CDR3 is 17 amino acids. Per germline, CDR1 GTSNPN and CDR2 SVGIG (reference sequence).

The rearrangement uses TRBV11-2 and TRBJ2-7; 7 bases agree with TRBD2. The V segment lost 5 bases and the J segment 1 base; nucleotides outside the gene matches: 5. Germline V CDR1 and CDR2: SGHAT, FQNNGV. The CDR3 covers 14 residues. CDR3: CASSPLGGSYEQYF. In DNA, the CDR3 is TGTGCCAGCAGCCCGCTGGGGGGGTCCTACGAGCAGTACTTC.

The chain recombines TRBV7-6 with TRBJ2-1, with TRBD2 matching over 14 bases. The length of the CDR3 is 15 residues. The V segment lost 5 bases and the J segment 14 bases; nucleotides outside the gene matches: 11. The germline gives CDR1 SGHVS, CDR2 FNYEAQ. The CDR3, as DNA: TGTGCCAGCAGCCCACATGGGACTAGCGGGAGTGTAGAGTTCTTC. Encoded protein: CASSPHGTSGSVEFF.

V is TRBV27 and J is TRBJ1-1, with D perhaps TRBD1 (5 bases). V gave up 3 bases and J gave up 4 bases, with 15 bases separating them. Germline V gene sequence: CDR1 MNHEY, CDR2 SMNVEV (reference sequence). This CDR3 is built from 15 residues. CDR3 sequence reads: CASSFAGWRGTEAFF. Here the CDR3 DNA reads TGTGCCAGCAGTTTTGCAGGGTGGCGTGGCACTGAAGCTTTCTTT.

This clone was seen a few times. The chain carries TRBV28 and TRBJ2-1, with 13 positions matching TRBD2. The CDR3 has 18 residues. Per germline, CDR1 MDHEN and CDR2 SYDVKM. Losses at the gene ends were 7 bases for V and 6 bases for J; bases not matched to a gene: 15. The CDR3 here is CASTLGTSGINGGNEQFF. In DNA, the CDR3 is TGTGCCAGCACCCTCGGGACTAGCGGGATCAACGGGGGCAATGAGCAGTTCTTC.

The CDR3 reads CSVGQGDTEAFF. The CDR3 DNA sequence: TGCAGCGTTGGACAGGGGGACACTGAAGCTTTCTTT. The chain carries TRBV29-1 and TRBJ1-1; 9 positions match TRBD1. The V gene's germline CDR1 is SQVTM and CDR2 ANQGSEA. This CDR3 spans 12 amino acids. With 4 bases clipped from V and 3 bases from J, the junction kept 0 bases outside the gene matches.

V and J are TRBV6-5 and TRBJ1-4, with a weak D call TRBD1 (6 bases). The V and J ends lost 6 bases and 3 bases respectively, with 14 bases between them. The CDR3 has 15 amino acids. CDR1 and CDR2 from the germline V gene are MNHEY and SVGAGI. The CDR3 region is CASRRTGTPNEKLFF. CDR3 sequence (DNA): TGTGCCAGCAGGCGTACCGGGACACCTAATGAAAAACTGTTTTTT.

The J gene is TRBJ1-4, the V gene TRBV30; TRBD1 aligns across 9 bases. Germline lookup yields CDR1 GTSNPN and CDR2 SVGIG (reference sequence). CDR3 length: 14 amino acids. V was clipped by 3 bases and J by 8 bases; unmatched bases: 7. The CDR3 region is CAWSPGQGWEKLFF. CDR3 nucleotide sequence: TGTGCCTGGAGCCCGGGACAGGGCTGGGAAAAACTGTTTTTT.

This clone occurred a few times. The V gene is TRBV6-1, the J gene TRBJ2-3, with TRBD1 matching 8 bases. This CDR3 is 16 amino acids long. The germline V gene encodes CDR1 MNHNS and CDR2 SASEGT. The ends lost 2 bases at V and 4 bases at J; junction bases unmatched: 8. CDR3 sequence: CASSEFGQGAADTQYF. For the CDR3, the DNA is TGTGCCAGCAGTGAATTTGGCCAGGGGGCAGCAGATACGCAGTATTTT.

The sample holds one count of this clone. The chain employs TRBV6-5 and TRBJ2-5; 9 bases agree with TRBD2. With the DNA end fitting TRBJ2-7 better, the J assignment may be wrong. Germline V gives CDR1 MNHEY, CDR2 SVGAGI. The CDR3 is 16 amino acids. CDR3 coding DNA: TGTGCCAGCAGTTACTCGAGGGCTAGCGGGATGTACGAGCAGTACTTC. Translation gives CASSYSRASGMYEQYF.

This clone was counted only a few times. No conserved phenylalanine or tryptophan ends this CDR3, so it is likely a read error. No DNA is shown, since the ends of the CDR3 on it are uncertain; the CDR3 is the one TCRdb lists. J is TRBJ2-7 and V is TRBV7-2; TRBD1, the D gene given by the table, was not confirmed from the DNA. The CDR3 is 12 amino acids in total, end residues counted. From germline, CDR1 is SGHTA and CDR2 FQGNSA. The CDR3 protein is CASSWDRGLLHI.

This chain uses TRBV6-5 with TRBJ1-3; TRBD1 is a possible D gene (5 bases). This CDR3 region has 16 residues. Looked up from germline, CDR1 is MNHEY and CDR2 is SVGAGI. V was trimmed by 0 bases and J by 0 bases, leaving 9 bases between them. This CDR3 is CASSYSGARSGNTIYF. Written as DNA, the CDR3 is TGTGCCAGCAGTTACTCAGGGGCCCGCTCTGGAAACACCATATATTTT.

The chain uses TRBV5-4 and TRBJ1-3; perhaps TRBD1 as D (5 bases). Germline V gene data show CDR1 as SGHNT and CDR2 as YYREEE (reference sequence). The CDR3 sequence is 16 residues long. With 0 bases removed from V and 4 bases from J, the gap between germline ends came to 14 bases. The CDR3 DNA sequence: TGTGCCAGCAGCTTGGAGGGGTCTCTGGGCGGAAACACCATATATTTT. Translated, it gives CASSLEGSLGGNTIYF.

The chain has TRBV6-5 and TRBJ1-1, with D unclear. The CDR3 is 14 amino acids. V lost 11 bases to trimming and J lost 6 bases, with 22 bases between them. From germline, CDR1 is MNHEY and CDR2 SVGAGI. CDR3 sequence: CAAQRMGLDSEAFF. As DNA, the CDR3 is TGTGCCGCCCAAAGGATGGGTCTTGACTCTGAAGCTTTCTTT.

The chain has TRBV5-6 and TRBJ2-6, with TRBD1 identical over 9 bases. V lost 6 bases to trimming and J lost 0 bases; unmatched junction nucleotides: 10. The germline gives CDR1 SGHDT, CDR2 YYEEEE. There are 18 residues in the CDR3. For the CDR3, the DNA is TGTGCCAGCAACTCTAGGACAGGGGCACACTCTGGGGCCAACGTCCTGACTTTC. Translating gives CASNSRTGAHSGANVLTF.